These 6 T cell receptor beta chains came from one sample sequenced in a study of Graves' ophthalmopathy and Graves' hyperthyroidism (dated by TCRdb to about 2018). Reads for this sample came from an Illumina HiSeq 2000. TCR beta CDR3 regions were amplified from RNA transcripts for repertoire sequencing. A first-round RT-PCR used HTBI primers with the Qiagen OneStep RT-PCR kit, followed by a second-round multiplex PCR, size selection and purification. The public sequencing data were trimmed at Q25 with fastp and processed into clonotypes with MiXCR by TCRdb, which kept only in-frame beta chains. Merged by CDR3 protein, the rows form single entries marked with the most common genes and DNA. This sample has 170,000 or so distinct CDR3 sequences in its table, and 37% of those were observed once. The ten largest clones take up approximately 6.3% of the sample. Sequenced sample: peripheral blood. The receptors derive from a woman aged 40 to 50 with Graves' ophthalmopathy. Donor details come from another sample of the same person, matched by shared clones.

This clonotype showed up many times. Written as DNA, the CDR3 is TGCAGCGTTCCGCGGACAGGTATGAACACTGAAGCTTTCTTT. It codes for CSVPRTGMNTEAFF. The chain employs TRBV29-1 and TRBJ1-1; 7 bases fit TRBD1. The CDR3 spans 14 residues. The germline V gene has CDR1 SQVTM and CDR2 ANQGSEA. J lost 0 bases, V lost 5 bases, and 6 bases had no gene match.

For the CDR3, the DNA is TGTGCCAGCCAGATGGGACTTCCTCCCTACGAGCAGTACTTC. It translates to CASQMGLPPYEQYF. The chain has TRBV28 and TRBJ2-7; D might be TRBD2 (6 bases). The CDR3 has 14 amino acids. Between the trimmed V and J ends, which lost 8 bases and 2 bases, there was a span of 16 bases. CDR1 is MDHEN, CDR2 SYDVKM, per germline.

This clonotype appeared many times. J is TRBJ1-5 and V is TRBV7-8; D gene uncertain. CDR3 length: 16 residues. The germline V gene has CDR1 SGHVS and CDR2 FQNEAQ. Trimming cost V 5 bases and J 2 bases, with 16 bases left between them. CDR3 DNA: TGTGCCAGCAGCCCAGCCGGGTGGAATGGCAATCAGCCCCAGCATTTT. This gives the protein CASSPAGWNGNQPQHF.

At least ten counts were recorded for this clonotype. CDR3: CSAVEVYEQYF. In DNA, the CDR3 is TGCAGCGCGGTCGAAGTTTACGAGCAGTACTTC. The chain employs TRBV29-1 and TRBJ2-7; D not certain. The CDR3 extends over 11 amino acids. The germline gives CDR1 SQVTM, CDR2 ANQGSEA. Trimming left V 7 bases short and J 4 bases short, with 11 bases between.

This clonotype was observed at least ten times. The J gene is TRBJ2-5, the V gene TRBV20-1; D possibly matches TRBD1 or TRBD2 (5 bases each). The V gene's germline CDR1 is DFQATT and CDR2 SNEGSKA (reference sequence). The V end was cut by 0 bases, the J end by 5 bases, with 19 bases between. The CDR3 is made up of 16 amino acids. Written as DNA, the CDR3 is TGCAGTGCTAGAGATACCCTCGAGGGGCGGGTGGAGACCCAGTACTTC. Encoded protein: CSARDTLEGRVETQYF.

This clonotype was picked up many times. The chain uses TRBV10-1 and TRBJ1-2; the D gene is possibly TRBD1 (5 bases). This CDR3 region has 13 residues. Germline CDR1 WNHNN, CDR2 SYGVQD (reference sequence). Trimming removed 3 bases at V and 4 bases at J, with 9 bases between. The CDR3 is CASSDWGGYGYTF. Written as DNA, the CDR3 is TGCGCCAGCAGTGACTGGGGCGGCTATGGCTACACCTTC.